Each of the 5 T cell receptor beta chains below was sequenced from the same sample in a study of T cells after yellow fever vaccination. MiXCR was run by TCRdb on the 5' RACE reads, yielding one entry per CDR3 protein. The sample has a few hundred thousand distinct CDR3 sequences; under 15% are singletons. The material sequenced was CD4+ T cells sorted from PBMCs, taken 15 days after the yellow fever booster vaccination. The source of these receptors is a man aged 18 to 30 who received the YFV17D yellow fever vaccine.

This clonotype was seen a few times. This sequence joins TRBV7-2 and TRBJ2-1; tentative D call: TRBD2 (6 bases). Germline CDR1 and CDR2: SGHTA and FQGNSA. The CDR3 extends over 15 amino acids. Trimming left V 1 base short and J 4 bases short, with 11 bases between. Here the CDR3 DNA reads TGTGCCAGCAGCTTAGGAGAACTAGCATACAATGAGCAGTTCTTC. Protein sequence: CASSLGELAYNEQFF.

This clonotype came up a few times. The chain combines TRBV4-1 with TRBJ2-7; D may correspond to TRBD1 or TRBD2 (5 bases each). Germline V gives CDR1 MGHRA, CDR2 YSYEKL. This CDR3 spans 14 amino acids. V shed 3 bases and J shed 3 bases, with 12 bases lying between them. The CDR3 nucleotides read TGCGCCAGCAGCCACCTTAGAGGGGACTACGAGCAGTACTTC. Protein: CASSHLRGDYEQYF.

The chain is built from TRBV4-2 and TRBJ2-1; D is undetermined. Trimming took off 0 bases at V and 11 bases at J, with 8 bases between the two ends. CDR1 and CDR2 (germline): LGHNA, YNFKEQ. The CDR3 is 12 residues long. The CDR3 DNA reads TGTGCCAGCAGCCAAGATGGGCCGAAGCAGTTCTTC. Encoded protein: CASSQDGPKQFF.

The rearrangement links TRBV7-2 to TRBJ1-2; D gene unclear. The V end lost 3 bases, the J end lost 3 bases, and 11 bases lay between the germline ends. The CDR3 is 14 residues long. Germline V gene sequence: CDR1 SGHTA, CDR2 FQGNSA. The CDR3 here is CASSFYQVDYGYTF. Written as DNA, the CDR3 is TGTGCCAGCAGCTTTTACCAAGTAGACTATGGCTACACCTTC. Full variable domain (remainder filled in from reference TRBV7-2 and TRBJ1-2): GAGVSQSPSNKVTEKGKDVELRCDPISGHTALYWYRQSLGQGLEFLIYFQGNSAPDKSGLPSDRFSAERTGGSVSTLTIQRTQQEDSAVYLCASSFYQVDYGYTFGSGTRLTVV.

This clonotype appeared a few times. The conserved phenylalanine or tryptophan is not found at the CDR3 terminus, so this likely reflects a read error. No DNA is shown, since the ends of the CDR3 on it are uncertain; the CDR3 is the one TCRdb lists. The CDR3 loop is CASRVGGRIPSL. This chain uses TRBV6-1 with TRBJ2-1; TRBD1, the table's D call, lacks a check against the DNA. CDR1 and CDR2 (germline): MNHNS, SASEGT. The CDR3 length is 12 residues, termini included.